Below, one TCR beta chain is given with its context. Its antigen is undetermined. These data come from a study of CD8+CD57+ T cells in acquired aplastic anemia. Study-level information: DNA recovered from sorted CD4+ and CD8+ cells had a mean of about 3.5 ug.

Germline values: CDR1 SGHAT, CDR2 FQNNGV. The J segment lost 6 bases and the V segment lost 5 bases, leaving 9 bases of the junction unmatched. The CDR3 totals 14 residues. Regarding the study as a whole: The study identified twenty-nine CD8+ CDR3 sequences shared by patients and controls.

CDR3 and TCR beta VDJ profiling relied on a genomic DNA template. TCRdb independently ran MiXCR on the reads; one entry per CDR3 protein. Of fewer than 200,000 distinct CDR3 sequences in the sample, under 75% were seen once. The sequencing sample was made of sorted CD4+, CD8+, or CD8+CD57+ T cells (not recorded which) from PBMCs. The J gene is TRBJ2-7, the V gene TRBV11-2; 8 nucleotides line up with TRBD2. This TCR derives from a human donor in good health. The DNA for the CDR3 is TGTGCCAGCAGCCCCGGGACTAGTCTCGGCGAGCAGTACTTC. Its translation: CASSPGTSLGEQYF.